The T cell receptor (beta chain) under discussion was sequenced for a study of tumor-infiltrating lymphocytes in localized non-small cell lung cancer. The data were produced by immunoSEQ multiplex PCR, yet TCRdb's version contains in-frame clones alone and is incomplete. The table includes 9,000 to 10,000 clones, 60% to 80% detected once. The TCR sequence derives from a human donor with non-small cell lung cancer. Sequencing was carried out using lung tumor tissue.

DNA for the CDR3: TGTGCCAGCAGCCCCCCATGGCGGGGGTCTCGGGGGGAGACCCAGTACTTC. It encodes CASSPPWRGSRGETQYF. The V and J genes are TRBV7-8 and TRBJ2-5; 7 bases line up with TRBD2. The CDR3 has 17 amino acids. Germline V lookup: CDR1 SGHVS, CDR2 FQNEAQ. The trim removed 5 bases at V and 5 bases at J, leaving 17 bases unmatched.